Following are 28 T cell receptor beta chains from one sample sequenced in a study of beta chain features in type 1 diabetes. Since all of the isolated RNA was reverse transcribed, expressed TCRB transcripts were what got sequenced. Sequencing used immunoSEQ multiplex PCR; TCRdb keeps in-frame clones, though not all of them. The data contain 310,000 or so clones, around 10% of them singletons. Specimen: naive CD4+ T cells from blood. The receptor source for this set is a woman between 25 and 40 years old in good health.

In this sample, this clone turned up a few times. J is TRBJ2-7 and V is TRBV15, with 10 bases that match TRBD1. Germline V CDR1 and CDR2: LNHNV, YYDKDF (reference sequence). This CDR3 region has 15 residues. V dropped 5 bases and J dropped 3; count of bases not matched to a gene: 7. The CDR3 region has the DNA TGTGCCACCAGCGAGCCAGGACAGGGGGTCTACGAGCAGTACTTC. Translating it yields CATSEPGQGVYEQYF.

The V gene is TRBV6-6, the J gene TRBJ2-7; 11 positions match TRBD1. J lost 5 bases, V lost 2 bases, and 2 bases had no gene match. Germline V CDR1 and CDR2: MNHNY, SVGAGI (reference sequence). This CDR3 spans 14 amino acids. The CDR3 region has the DNA TGTGCCAGCAGTTACGGGGGACAGGGGGACGAGCAGTACTTC. It encodes CASSYGGQGDEQYF.

The sample holds a few counts of this clone. J is TRBJ2-7 and V is TRBV7-2; D perhaps matches TRBD1 (5 bases). The V end was cut by 1 base, the J end by 4 bases, with 14 bases between. Germline V gene sequence: CDR1 SGHTA, CDR2 FQGNSA. This CDR3 has 15 amino acids. In nucleotides, the CDR3 is TGTGCCAGCAGCTTAGAGGCAGGGAAAGGTTACGAGCAGTACTTC. Amino acids: CASSLEAGKGYEQYF.

This clone has just a few counts. The chain's CDR3 is CASSQLSGSSYNEQFF. The CDR3 DNA reads TGCGCCAGCAGCCAGTTAAGCGGGAGCTCCTACAATGAGCAGTTCTTC. The rearrangement joins TRBV4-1 to TRBJ2-1, with 8 positions matching TRBD2. This CDR3 spans 16 amino acids. V was clipped by 3 bases and J by 0 bases; unmatched bases: 4. Germline V gives CDR1 MGHRA, CDR2 YSYEKL.

The genes are TRBV5-1 and TRBJ2-2; a weak D match, TRBD2 (6 bases). CDR3 size: 17 residues. The germline V gene encodes CDR1 SGHRS and CDR2 YFSETQ. Trimming took off 4 bases at V and 6 bases at J, with 22 bases between the two ends. This CDR3 is CASSPVRGTDYPGELFF. The CDR3 DNA follows: TGCGCCAGCAGCCCCGTTCGAGGGACTGACTACCCCGGGGAGCTGTTTTTT.

The rearrangement links TRBV29-1 to TRBJ2-1; possibly TRBD1 for D (6 bases). In germline, CDR1 is SQVTM, CDR2 ANQGSEA. Trimming took off 6 bases at V and 0 bases at J, with 15 bases between the two ends. This CDR3 region has 15 residues. The CDR3, as DNA: TGCAGCGTAGCTACAGGGCCGAGCTCCTACAATGAGCAGTTCTTC. Translated: CSVATGPSSYNEQFF.

This clone came up a few times. The genes are TRBV30 and TRBJ1-2; D is undetermined. Trimming took off 0 bases at V and 3 bases at J, with 11 bases between the two ends. The CDR3 is 14 amino acids. The V gene's germline CDR1 is GTSNPN and CDR2 SVGIG (reference sequence). CDR3 in DNA: TGTGCCTGGAGTGTTAGGAGGTTGTACTATGGCTACACCTTC. It encodes CAWSVRRLYYGYTF. Complete variable domain (other parts from reference TRBV30 and TRBJ1-2): SQTIHQWPATLVQPVGSPLSLECTVEGTSNPNLYWYRQAAGRGLQLLFYSVGIGQISSEVPQNLSASRPQDRQFILSSKKLLLSDSGFYLCAWSVRRLYYGYTFGSGTRLTVV.

V gene TRBV2 combines with J gene TRBJ1-1; 9 bases fit TRBD1. Germline assignment: CDR1 SNHLY and CDR2 FYNNEI. V lost 7 bases to trimming and J lost 10 bases; unmatched junction nucleotides: 13. The CDR3 has 14 amino acids. CDR3 nucleotide sequence: TGTGCCAGCAAATACGGACAGGGGAGCTTTGGAGCTTTCTTT. Translated, it gives CASKYGQGSFGAFF.

V is TRBV6-1 and J is TRBJ2-1, with TRBD2 identical over 14 bases. Germline trimming cut 2 bases from V and 10 bases from J; bases unmatched to any gene: 4. This CDR3 region has 15 residues. CDR1 and CDR2 from the germline V gene are MNHNS and SASEGT. The CDR3 region has the DNA TGTGCCAGCAGTGAAAGCGGGACTAGCGGGAGCGAGCAGTTCTTC. Amino acid sequence: CASSESGTSGSEQFF.

In the case of this clone: Other DNA sequences within the sample encode an identical CDR3. The CDR3 sequence: CASSLTGETEAFF. The CDR3 nucleotides are TGTGCCAGCAGCTTGACAGGGGAGACTGAAGCTTTCTTT. This chain links TRBV11-3 with TRBJ1-1; TRBD1 aligns across 8 bases. Germline V gene data show CDR1 as SGHNT and CDR2 as YENEEA. Unmatched junction bases numbered 2, after V lost 3 bases and J lost 5 bases. The CDR3 contains 13 residues.

This clone was detected a few times. The chain joins TRBV29-1 to TRBJ2-7; possible D gene TRBD2, 5 bases. Trimming left V 7 bases short and J 6 bases short, with 22 bases between. CDR1 SQVTM and CDR2 ANQGSEA come from the germline V gene. CDR3 length: 14 amino acids. The CDR3 loop is CSGQPGVKDAEQYF. In DNA, the CDR3 is TGCAGCGGCCAACCCGGGGTTAAGGACGCCGAGCAGTACTTC.

This sequence joins TRBV18 and TRBJ2-1, with 13 bases that match TRBD2. With 0 bases clipped from V and 8 bases from J, the junction kept 4 bases outside the gene matches. This CDR3 has 16 residues. CDR1 is KGHSH, CDR2 LQKENI, per germline. The CDR3 coding sequence is TGTGCCAGCTCACCACCCCGACTAGCGGGAGGACATGAGCAGTTCTTC. Protein: CASSPPRLAGGHEQFF.

This clone showed up just a few times. The gene calls are TRBV4-3 and TRBJ2-3, with D possibly being TRBD1 (5 bases). Trimming cost V 1 base and J 6 bases, with 17 bases left between them. Germline assignment: CDR1 LGHNA and CDR2 YSLEER. The CDR3 covers 16 residues. CDR3 protein: CASSQGTRLEVDTQYF. The CDR3 bases are TGCGCCAGCAGCCAAGGGACACGTCTTGAGGTGGATACGCAGTATTTT.

This clone has more than one count but fewer than ten. This rearrangement joins TRBV19 to TRBJ2-6, with D uncertain. There are 14 residues in the CDR3. The V gene's germline CDR1 is LNHDA and CDR2 SQIVND (reference sequence). V dropped 10 bases and J dropped 0 bases, with 10 bases sitting between them. CDR3 loop: CATTSPSGANVLTF. CDR3 nucleotide sequence: TGTGCCACCACCAGTCCCTCTGGGGCCAACGTCCTGACTTTC. The full variable domain, its missing parts supplied by reference TRBV19 and TRBJ2-6, is DGGITQSPKYLFRKEGQNVTLSCEQNLNHDAMYWYRQDPGQGLRLIYYSQIVNDFQKGDIAEGYSVSREKKESFPLTVTSAQKNPTAFYLCATTSPSGANVLTFGAGSRLTVL.

The rearrangement uses TRBV7-9 and TRBJ1-2; 7 bases map to TRBD1. The junction had 3 bases not matched to a gene; V was cut back by 2 bases and J by 3 bases. CDR3 length: 14 amino acids. CDR1 and CDR2 (germline): SEHNR, FQNEAQ (reference sequence). CDR3 sequence reads: CASSLPTGDYGYTF. CDR3 nucleotides: TGTGCCAGCAGCTTACCAACAGGGGACTATGGCTACACCTTC.

This chain connects TRBV9 to TRBJ2-1; TRBD2 matches at 7 bases. This CDR3 region has 13 residues. The V segment lost 6 bases and the J segment 5 bases; nucleotides outside the gene matches: 5. Germline V lookup: CDR1 SGDLS, CDR2 YYNGEE. Here the CDR3 reads CASTAGQNNEQFF. The CDR3, as DNA: TGTGCCAGCACAGCGGGGCAGAACAATGAGCAGTTCTTC.

This clone has only a few counts. V gene TRBV28 combines with J gene TRBJ2-5; D gene ambiguous. V lost 3 bases and J lost 7, with 18 bases in between. Germline CDR1 and CDR2: MDHEN and SYDVKM. This CDR3 contains 15 residues. CDR3 residues: CASSFSVQQVRTQYF. For the CDR3, the DNA is TGTGCCAGCAGTTTTTCCGTCCAGCAGGTCAGGACCCAGTACTTC. Based on the CDR3 plus reference TRBV28 and TRBJ2-5, the full variable domain is DVKVTQSSRYLVKRTGEKVFLECVQDMDHENMFWYRQDPGLGLRLIYFSYDVKMKEKGDIPEGYSVSREKKERFSLILESASTNQTSMYLCASSFSVQQVRTQYFGPGTRLLVL.

CDR3 residues: CASSQERSSGRVFF. DNA for the CDR3: TGTGCCAGCAGCCAAGAACGAAGTAGCGGGAGAGTGTTCTTC. This chain joins TRBV14 and TRBJ2-1; TRBD2 agrees at 9 bases. The CDR3 loop spans 14 amino acids. Germline values: CDR1 SGHDN, CDR2 FVKESK. Trimming cost V 0 bases and J 15 bases; bases outside gene matches: 9. Complete variable domain (other parts from reference TRBV14 and TRBJ2-1): EAGVTQFPSHSVIEKGQTVTLRCDPISGHDNLYWYRRVMGKEIKFLLHFVKESKQDESGMPNNRFLAERTGGTYSTLKVQPAELEDSGVYFCASSQERSSGRVFFGPGTRLTVL.

In this sample, this clone turned up a few times. This sequence joins TRBV18 and TRBJ2-1, with a weak D call TRBD1 (6 bases). The germline V gene has CDR1 KGHSH and CDR2 LQKENI. Trimming cost V 2 bases and J 10 bases, with 9 bases left between them. The CDR3 has 12 residues. The CDR3 loop is CASSPGGWEQFF. The CDR3 nucleotides are TGTGCCAGCTCACCAGGGGGCTGGGAGCAGTTCTTC.

The chain combines TRBV6-6 with TRBJ2-1; D call uncertain. The CDR3 spans 12 residues. V was pared by 2 bases and J by 5 bases, with 4 bases between. The germline gives CDR1 MNHNY, CDR2 SVGAGI (reference sequence). CDR3 coding DNA: TGTGCCAGCAGTTACCGAGACAATGAGCAGTTCTTC. It encodes CASSYRDNEQFF.

The chain carries TRBV4-3 and TRBJ2-7; tentative D call: TRBD1 (6 bases). Looked up from germline, CDR1 is LGHNA and CDR2 is YSLEER. V was trimmed by 5 bases and J by 1 base, leaving 21 bases between them. The CDR3 sequence is 17 residues long. CDR3 sequence: CASSKPPGDTLSYEQYF. The DNA for the CDR3 is TGCGCCAGCAGCAAGCCCCCTGGGGACACATTATCCTACGAGCAGTACTTC.

This chain connects TRBV28 to TRBJ2-5, with 10 bases lining up with TRBD2. V lost 2 bases and J lost 7; bases outside the gene matches: 7. Germline V gene data show CDR1 as MDHEN and CDR2 as SYDVKM. There are 15 residues in the CDR3. CDR3 loop: CASSLGTSAWRTQYF. DNA for the CDR3: TGTGCCAGCAGTTTAGGGACTAGCGCGTGGAGGACCCAGTACTTC.

Only a few counts were recorded for this clone. V and J are TRBV7-8 and TRBJ2-7; D perhaps matches TRBD2 (6 bases). The germline V gene encodes CDR1 SGHVS and CDR2 FQNEAQ. V was shortened by 8 bases and J by 3 bases, with 17 bases between the two germline ends. The CDR3 length is 14 residues. The chain's CDR3 is CASFPQAGRYEQYF. The CDR3 DNA is TGTGCCAGCTTTCCCCAGGCGGGACGCTACGAGCAGTACTTC.

This chain connects TRBV19 to TRBJ2-2; D unresolved. V was trimmed by 7 bases and J by 3 bases, leaving 6 bases between them. Germline V gene sequence: CDR1 LNHDA, CDR2 SQIVND (reference sequence). This CDR3 comprises 12 residues. CDR3 nucleotide sequence: TGTGCCAGTACGGGTCACACCGGGGAGCTGTTTTTT. Translating gives CASTGHTGELFF.

The chain combines TRBV7-6 with TRBJ2-1, with a possible D match to TRBD2 (5 bases). Germline V lookup: CDR1 SGHVS, CDR2 FNYEAQ. This CDR3 region has 17 residues. Between the trimmed V and J ends, which lost 6 bases and 0 bases, there was a span of 18 bases. The CDR3 bases are TGTGCCAGCAGTTTCGGAGGTTCCCTTGGCTCCTACAATGAGCAGTTCTTC. It yields the protein CASSFGGSLGSYNEQFF.

This rearrangement joins TRBV18 to TRBJ1-1; D is perhaps TRBD1 (5 bases). The CDR3 has 14 amino acids. Trimming removed 6 bases from V and 1 base from J, with 12 bases in between. The V gene's germline CDR1 is KGHSH and CDR2 LQKENI. The CDR3 DNA reads TGTGCCAGCTCGCCTTTCGACAGGAACACTGAAGCTTTCTTT. This encodes CASSPFDRNTEAFF. The full variable domain, its missing parts supplied by reference TRBV18 and TRBJ1-1, is NAGVMQNPRHLVRRRGQEARLRCSPMKGHSHVYWYRQLPEEGLKFMVYLQKENIIDESGMPKERFSAEFPKEGPSILRIQQVVRGDSAAYFCASSPFDRNTEAFFGQGTRLTVV.

In the case of this clone: Other DNA sequences of this sample code for an identical CDR3. The chain recombines TRBV7-3 with TRBJ2-1; 11 positions agree with TRBD2. The CDR3 has 15 amino acids. CDR1 is SGHTA, CDR2 FQGTGA, per germline. V lost 4 bases and J lost 3; bases outside the gene matches: 2. The CDR3 region is CASSSLAGGYNEQFF. The CDR3 coding sequence is TGTGCCAGCAGCTCTCTAGCGGGAGGCTACAATGAGCAGTTCTTC.

The chain joins TRBV6-4 to TRBJ2-4; no reliable D call. Germline assignment: CDR1 MRHNA and CDR2 SNTAGT. CDR3 length: 14 amino acids. Trimming pared 0 bases from V and 7 bases from J, leaving 10 bases between. The CDR3 here is CASSDSARMNIQYF. The CDR3 nucleotides read TGTGCCAGCAGTGACTCGGCTAGAATGAACATTCAGTACTTC.